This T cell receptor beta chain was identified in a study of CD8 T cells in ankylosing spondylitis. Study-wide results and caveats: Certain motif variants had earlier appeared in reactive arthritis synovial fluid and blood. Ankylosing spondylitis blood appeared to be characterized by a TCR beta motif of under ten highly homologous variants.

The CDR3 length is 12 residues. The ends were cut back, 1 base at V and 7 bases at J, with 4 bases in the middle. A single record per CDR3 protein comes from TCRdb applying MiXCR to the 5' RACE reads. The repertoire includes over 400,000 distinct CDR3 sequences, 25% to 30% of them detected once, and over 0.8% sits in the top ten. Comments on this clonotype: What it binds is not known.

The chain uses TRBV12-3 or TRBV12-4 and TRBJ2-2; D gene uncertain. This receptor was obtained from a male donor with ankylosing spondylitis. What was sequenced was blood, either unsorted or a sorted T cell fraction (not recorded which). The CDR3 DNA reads TGTGCCAGCAGTTTAGGTGTCGGGGAGCTGTTTTTT. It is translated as CASSLGVGELFF.